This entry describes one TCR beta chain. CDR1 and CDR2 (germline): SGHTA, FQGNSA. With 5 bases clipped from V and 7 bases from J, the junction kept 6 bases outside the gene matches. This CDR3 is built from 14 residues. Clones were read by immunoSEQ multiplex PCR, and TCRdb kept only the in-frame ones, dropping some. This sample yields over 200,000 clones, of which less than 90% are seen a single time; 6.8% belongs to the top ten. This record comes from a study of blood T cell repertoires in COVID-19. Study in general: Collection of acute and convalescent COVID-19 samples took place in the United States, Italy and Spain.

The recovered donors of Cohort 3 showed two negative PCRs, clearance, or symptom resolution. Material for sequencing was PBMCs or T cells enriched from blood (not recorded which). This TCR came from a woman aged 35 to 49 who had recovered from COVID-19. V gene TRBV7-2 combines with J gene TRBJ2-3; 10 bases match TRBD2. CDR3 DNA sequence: TGTGCCAGCAGCCCTCTAGCGGGAGTGAATACGCAGTATTTT. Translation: CASSPLAGVNTQYF.